The 23 T cell receptor beta chains below come from one sample, sequenced in a study of preoperative IRX-2 immunotherapy in early breast cancer. Treatment of the sample: preoperative locoregional IRX-2 cytokine immunotherapy. The data were produced by immunoSEQ multiplex PCR, yet TCRdb's version contains in-frame clones alone and is incomplete. The repertoire includes around 6,000 clones, over 70% of them detected once, and around 18% sits in the top ten. The material was tumor tissue, obtained before IRX-2 immunotherapy. Receptor source: a human donor with breast cancer.

This chain joins TRBV18 and TRBJ1-3; 7 bases map to TRBD1. The germline gives CDR1 KGHSH, CDR2 LQKENI. This CDR3 has 16 residues. The V and J ends lost 4 bases and 2 bases, in that order; junction bases with no gene match: 8. Here the CDR3 reads CASSQSRDSTGNTIYF. The CDR3 region has the DNA TGTGCCAGCTCACAGAGCCGGGACAGCACTGGAAACACCATATATTTT.

Only a few counts were recorded for this clone. V usage is TRBV6-8 and J usage is TRBJ1-1, with 9 bases identical to TRBD1. This CDR3 is 14 amino acids long. The V segment lost 6 bases and the J segment 2 bases; nucleotides outside the gene matches: 4. From germline, CDR1 is MNHGY and CDR2 SAAAGT. CDR3 loop: CASRRDRENTEAFF. The CDR3 nucleotides read TGTGCCAGCAGAAGGGACAGGGAAAACACTGAAGCTTTCTTT.

The genes are TRBV6-8 and TRBJ2-2; D is perhaps TRBD1 (6 bases). V shed 4 bases and J shed 1 base, with 7 bases lying between them. CDR3 length: 14 amino acids. Germline V CDR1 and CDR2: MNHGY, SAAAGT. The CDR3 nucleotides read TGTGCCAGCAGTTTCAGGGGGAACACCGGGGAGCTGTTTTTT. It yields the protein CASSFRGNTGELFF.

The J gene is TRBJ1-6, the V gene TRBV6-8; no clear D gene. CDR1 is MNHGY, CDR2 SAAAGT, per germline. This CDR3 has 14 amino acids. V was pared by 2 bases and J by 10 bases, with 12 bases between. CDR3 loop: CASSYRGNRSPLHF. CDR3 nucleotides: TGTGCCAGCAGTTACCGGGGTAATCGCTCACCCCTCCACTTT.

This clone was counted once. This chain links TRBV28 with TRBJ1-4; D is perhaps TRBD1 (5 bases). Trimming cost V 3 bases and J 4 bases, with 12 bases left between them. In germline, CDR1 is MDHEN, CDR2 SYDVKM. The CDR3 has 15 residues. As DNA, the CDR3 is TGTGCCAGCAGTTTTGCGGGGACGGATAATGAAAAACTGTTTTTT. Translating it yields CASSFAGTDNEKLFF.

The CDR3 DNA reads TGCGCCAGCAGCTCGCAGGACAGCACCGGGGAGCTGTTTTTT. Translating it yields CASSSQDSTGELFF. V gene TRBV5-1 combines with J gene TRBJ2-2; tentatively, D is TRBD1 (6 bases). The CDR3 is 14 amino acids. Trimming shortened V by 3 bases and J by 4 bases, and 10 bases separated the two germline ends. Germline values: CDR1 SGHRS, CDR2 YFSETQ. Together with reference TRBV5-1 and TRBJ2-2, the CDR3 gives the full variable domain: KAGVTQTPRYLIKTRGQQVTLSCSPISGHRSVSWYQQTPGQGLQFLFEYFSETQRNKGNFPGRFSGRQFSNSRSEMNVSTLELGDSALYLCASSSQDSTGELFFGEGSRLTVL.

The genes are TRBV7-7 and TRBJ2-7; 9 bases are a match to TRBD2. The CDR3 runs 14 residues. The V gene end was trimmed by 4 bases and the J gene end by 6 bases; junction bases not matched to a gene: 7. Germline CDR1 and CDR2: SSHAT and FNYEAQ (reference sequence). CDR3 in amino acids: CASSSNPTSGEQYF. The DNA of the CDR3 is TGTGCCAGCAGCTCCAACCCGACTAGCGGCGAGCAGTACTTC.

This clone is medium-sized by share. The V and J genes are TRBV29-1 and TRBJ2-7; 8 nucleotides agree with TRBD1. Germline values: CDR1 SQVTM, CDR2 ANQGSEA. V dropped 4 bases and J dropped 1; count of bases not matched to a gene: 3. The CDR3 is 13 residues long. CDR3 nucleotides: TGCAGCGTTGCCCGGGACAGGTCCTACGAGCAGTACTTC. The encoded protein is CSVARDRSYEQYF.

The chain links TRBV11-3 to TRBJ2-2; a possible D gene is TRBD2 (6 bases). Germline CDR1 is SGHNT and CDR2 is YENEEA. The CDR3 extends over 17 amino acids. V was clipped by 4 bases and J by 1 base, with 16 bases between them. In DNA form, the CDR3 reads TGTGCCAGCAGCTCAAACCCGGGACTCCGGAACACCGGGGAGCTGTTTTTT. Protein product: CASSSNPGLRNTGELFF.

The rearrangement uses TRBV6-8 and TRBJ1-5; perhaps TRBD1 as D (6 bases). The CDR3 sequence is 19 residues long. CDR1 is MNHGY, CDR2 SAAAGT, per germline. V was pared by 6 bases and J by 2 bases, with 26 bases between. CDR3 sequence (DNA): TGTGCCAGCAGAGGATCCTGGGGGGCAAAAGGCGGGGGCAATCAGCCCCAGCATTTT. Translation: CASRGSWGAKGGGNQPQHF.

V and J are TRBV5-1 and TRBJ1-1; 10 positions match TRBD1. This CDR3 region has 14 residues. CDR1 is SGHRS, CDR2 YFSETQ, per germline. V shed 5 bases, J shed 4 bases, and the junction held 5 bases outside the gene matches. DNA of the CDR3: TGCGCCAGCAGTCGGACAGGGGGTTTCACTGAAGCTTTCTTT. It specifies CASSRTGGFTEAFF.

This clone is deemed large. The chain carries TRBV10-3 and TRBJ2-3; 9 bases match TRBD2. Germline values: CDR1 ENHRY, CDR2 SYGVKD. V trimming: 0 bases; J trimming: 4 bases; junction bases outside the gene matches: 8. The CDR3 is made up of 17 amino acids. Written as DNA, the CDR3 is TGTGCCATCAGTGAGTCGAAAAGCGGGGGGACGGCAGATACGCAGTATTTT. This encodes CAISESKSGGTADTQYF.

This rearrangement joins TRBV6-7 to TRBJ1-1; perhaps TRBD1 as D (5 bases). TRBV6-7 counts as an open reading frame of uncertain function. V gave up 0 bases and J gave up 4 bases, with 12 bases separating them. The CDR3 is made up of 15 amino acids. The CDR3: CASSYSSPGGTEAFF. DNA of the CDR3: TGTGCCAGCAGTTACTCGAGTCCGGGGGGCACTGAAGCTTTCTTT.

The chain uses TRBV5-1 and TRBJ1-2, with a tentative D call TRBD1 (6 bases). The CDR3 sequence is 15 residues long. V lost 4 bases, J lost 8 bases, and 21 bases lay in between. In germline, CDR1 is SGHRS, CDR2 YFSETQ. CDR3 residues: CASSPRWDTQIGYTF. The CDR3 DNA reads as TGCGCCAGCAGCCCCCGGTGGGACACCCAAATCGGCTACACCTTC.

The chain uses TRBV29-1 and TRBJ1-2; D unresolved. The CDR3 extends over 13 amino acids. The V gene's germline CDR1 is SQVTM and CDR2 ANQGSEA. The V and J ends lost 4 bases and 4 bases respectively, with 13 bases between them. The CDR3, as DNA: TGCAGCGTTGTCAGCGGGAGCCGCTATGGCTACACCTTC. Its translation: CSVVSGSRYGYTF.

The genes are TRBV18 and TRBJ1-5, with TRBD1 matching over 8 bases. CDR1 and CDR2 from the germline V gene are KGHSH and LQKENI. V shed 4 bases and J 0 bases; nucleotides not matched to a gene: 8. The CDR3 consists of 17 residues. This CDR3 reads CASSLGQEGDSNQPQHF. CDR3 in DNA: TGTGCCAGCTCACTGGGACAGGAGGGGGATAGCAATCAGCCCCAGCATTTT.

The rearrangement uses TRBV6-8 and TRBJ1-5; no clear D gene. The CDR3 consists of 16 residues. The V gene's germline CDR1 is MNHGY and CDR2 SAAAGT. The V end was cut by 0 bases, the J end by 4 bases, with 13 bases between. CDR3 DNA: TGTGCCAGCAGTTACTCGTCCGGGTTTTGGAATCAGCCCCAGCATTTT. It codes for CASSYSSGFWNQPQHF.

The gene calls are TRBV9 and TRBJ1-1; 8 bases are a match to TRBD1. J gave up 6 bases and V 5 bases, and 6 bases lay outside the gene matches. The CDR3 is made up of 13 amino acids. Germline loops: CDR1 SGDLS, CDR2 YYNGEE. CDR3 sequence (DNA): TGTGCCAGCAGTGGGGACAGGATCTCTGAAGCTTTCTTT. Translation gives CASSGDRISEAFF.

This sequence joins TRBV7-1 and TRBJ2-2; no firm D call. TRBV7-1 is classed as an ORF, of uncertain function. The length of the CDR3 is 15 residues. V was pared by 4 bases and J by 0 bases, with 9 bases between. This chain's CDR3 is CASSFFGPNTGELFF. The CDR3 nucleotides read TGTGCCAGCAGCTTCTTCGGACCGAACACCGGGGAGCTGTTTTTT.

As DNA, the CDR3 is TGCGCCAGCAGCTCGAATCGGGGTTATGGCTACACCTTC. Translation gives CASSSNRGYGYTF. The V call is TRBV23-1, the J call TRBJ1-2, with unresolved D. TRBV23-1 belongs to the ORF category, with a function that is uncertain. There are 13 residues in the CDR3. Deletions cut 6 bases from V and 5 bases from J, with 13 bases between.

This rearrangement joins TRBV5-1 to TRBJ2-7; tentatively, D is TRBD1 or TRBD2 (6 bases each). The CDR3 extends over 16 amino acids. Germline assignment: CDR1 SGHRS and CDR2 YFSETQ. Between the trimmed V and J ends, which lost 4 bases and 0 bases, there was a span of 17 bases. CDR3 DNA sequence: TGCGCCAGCAGCACGGGGGCCGGGACCCTCTCCTACGAGCAGTACTTC. Amino acid sequence: CASSTGAGTLSYEQYF.

The chain combines TRBV18 with TRBJ1-5, with TRBD1 matching 10 bases. The CDR3 runs to 18 residues. V was clipped by 0 bases and J by 7 bases; unmatched bases: 12. CDR1 is KGHSH, CDR2 LQKENI, per germline. CDR3 bases: TGTGCCAGCTCACCACCGGGTTTCGGGACAGGGGACTTCCAGCCCCAGCATTTT. As protein: CASSPPGFGTGDFQPQHF. The variable domain in full, completed from reference TRBV18 and TRBJ1-5, reads NAGVMQNPRHLVRRRGQEARLRCSPMKGHSHVYWYRQLPEEGLKFMVYLQKENIIDESGMPKERFSAEFPKEGPSILRIQQVVRGDSAAYFCASSPPGFGTGDFQPQHFGDGTRLSIL.

As to this clone: The sample contains more than one DNA sequence encoding this CDR3. This CDR3 is CASSPNTNTEAFF. In DNA, the CDR3 is TGTGCCAGCTCACCCAACACCAACACTGAAGCTTTCTTT. The chain uses TRBV18 and TRBJ1-1, with D hard to call. Trimming left V 3 bases short and J 2 bases short, with 7 bases between. This CDR3 has 13 residues. Germline lookup yields CDR1 KGHSH and CDR2 LQKENI. Full variable domain (remainder filled in from reference TRBV18 and TRBJ1-1): NAGVMQNPRHLVRRRGQEARLRCSPMKGHSHVYWYRQLPEEGLKFMVYLQKENIIDESGMPKERFSAEFPKEGPSILRIQQVVRGDSAAYFCASSPNTNTEAFFGQGTRLTVV.